Detailed here is one T cell receptor (beta chain). J gave up 4 bases and V 6 bases, and 7 bases lay outside the gene matches. Germline CDR1 and CDR2: SEHNR and FQNEAQ (reference sequence). The CDR3 loop spans 14 amino acids. This specimen belongs to a study of technical replicates of blood from a handful of donors. Repertoires were generated with immunoSEQ multiplex PCR, while TCRdb's copy carries only in-frame clones and drops some. The profile shows around 97,000 clones, approximately 95% of them singletons. Sequencing was performed on T cells isolated from PBMCs. The origin of this receptor is a human donor in good health. This chain uses TRBV7-9 with TRBJ1-1; 8 nucleotides match TRBD1. CDR3 nucleotides: TGTGCCAGCAGTTCGGACAGGGTCGCCACTGAAGCTTTCTTT. Translation gives CASSSDRVATEAFF.